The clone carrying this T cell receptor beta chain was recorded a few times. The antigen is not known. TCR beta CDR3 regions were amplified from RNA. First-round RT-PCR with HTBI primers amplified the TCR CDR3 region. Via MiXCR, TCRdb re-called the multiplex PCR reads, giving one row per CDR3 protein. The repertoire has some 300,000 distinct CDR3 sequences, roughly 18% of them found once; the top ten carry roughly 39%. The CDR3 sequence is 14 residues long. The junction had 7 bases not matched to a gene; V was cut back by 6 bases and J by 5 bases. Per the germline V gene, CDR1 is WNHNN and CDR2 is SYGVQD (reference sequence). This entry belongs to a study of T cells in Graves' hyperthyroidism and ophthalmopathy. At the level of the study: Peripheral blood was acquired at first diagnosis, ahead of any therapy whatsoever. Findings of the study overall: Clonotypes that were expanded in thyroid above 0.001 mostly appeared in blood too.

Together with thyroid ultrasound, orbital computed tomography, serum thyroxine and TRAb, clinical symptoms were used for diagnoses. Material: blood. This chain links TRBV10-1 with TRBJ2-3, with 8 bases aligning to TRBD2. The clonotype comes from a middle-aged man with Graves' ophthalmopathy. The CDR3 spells CASSEGLGVDTQYF. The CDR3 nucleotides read TGCGCCAGCAGCGAGGGACTAGGAGTAGATACGCAGTATTTT.